This TCR beta chain was recovered during a study of shared clonotypes between healthy human individuals. About the research overall: Each donor's CD8 memory used one plate, CD8 naive two, each CD4 subset three.

The naive CD8 population came from CD45RO-negative cells selected for CCR7, without terminally differentiated effector memory CD45RA+ cells. Generated by immunoSEQ multiplex PCR, the TCRdb table keeps only in-frame clones and is missing some. The sample yields around 1.9 million clones, approximately 94% seen once. The source material was naive CD8+ T cells from PBMCs. The source is a man in his late teens or twenties in good health. Some clones in this sample may be carry-over from other donors' samples.

The CDR3 nucleotides read TGTGCCAGTAGTACCCGCGCACAACTGAACACTGAAGCTTTCTTT. Translated, it gives CASSTRAQLNTEAFF. The V gene is TRBV19, the J gene TRBJ1-1; D remains unclear. The CDR3 totals 15 residues. CDR1 LNHDA and CDR2 SQIVND come from the germline V gene (reference sequence). The ends were cut back, 4 bases at V and 0 bases at J, with 12 bases in the middle.